This is a list of T cell receptor beta chains from one sample in a study of beta chain features in type 1 diabetes. This table comes from immunoSEQ multiplex PCR, and its TCRdb copy is limited to in-frame clones, with some not included. The table has approximately 160,000 clones, almost 65% seen once. The sequenced material came from naive CD4+ T cells from blood. The receptor source for this set is a man aged 25-40 years with type 1 diabetes. Each CDR3 is given without its conserved first and last residue. Fields, in order: V gene, J gene, CDR3 length, CDR3 protein.

TRBV9	TRBJ2-5	14	ASSVRGLAGQETQY
TRBV7-9	TRBJ2-3	9	ASSLQGAQY
TRBV11-2	TRBJ2-5	13	ASSLGSGVAETQY
TRBV29-1	TRBJ1-1	9	SAAGGAEAF
TRBV7-9	TRBJ1-6	13	ASSQLTTGDSPLH
TRBV7-6	TRBJ2-5	12	TSGGPGFRETQY
TRBV30	TRBJ2-7	10	AWTGSSYEQY
TRBV5-6	TRBJ2-5	13	ASSLTLGMQETQY
TRBV28	TRBJ2-1	13	ASSSHGGPYNEQF
TRBV9	TRBJ2-3	15	ASSVGASGGHTDTQY
TRBV4-3	TRBJ1-1	13	ASSPRTGMNTEAF
TRBV29-1	TRBJ2-5	16	SAQPPAGARKTQETQY
TRBV9	TRBJ2-3	15	ASSARQGPSGTDTQY
TRBV28	TRBJ2-5	12	ASSLGNRGETQY
TRBV19	TRBJ1-5	14	ASSPRTGASNQPQH
TRBV20-1	TRBJ2-7	8	SADTGEQY
TRBV30	TRBJ2-3	10	AWSLLTDTQY
TRBV15	TRBJ2-5	10	ATSREIETQY
TRBV21-1	TRBJ1-2	9	ASGPLRGYT
TRBV18	TRBJ2-1	11	ASSPEGYNEQF
TRBV30	TRBJ1-2	10	AWTPGPHGYT
TRBV7-2	TRBJ2-3	13	ASSSLADLTDTQY
TRBV4-3	TRBJ2-7	13	ASSQDNRDAYEQY